Presented here are 32 T cell receptor beta chains from one specimen sequenced in a study of blood T cells in healthy people across ages. The second PCR ran roughly 6 to 11 cycles with a sample-barcoded 5' primer and J-beta primers. TCRdb called the 5' RACE reads again in MiXCR, with one record for every CDR3 protein. The sample carries about 680,000 distinct CDR3 sequences, 45% to 50% recorded once. Material: blood. Receptor source: a woman aged 55-69 years in good health.

In the case of this clonotype: One base away lies a much larger clone, so this may be a sequencing read error. In nucleotides, the CDR3 is TGTGCTAGCAGCAGGTCCGGGACATTGAAAGAGACCCAGTACTTC. Translating it yields CASSRSGTLKETQYF. This chain connects TRBV7-7 to TRBJ2-5; D might be TRBD1 (6 bases). The CDR3 length is 15 residues. The germline CDR1 and CDR2 sequences are SSHAT and FNYEAQ (reference sequence).

The rearrangement joins TRBV15 to TRBJ1-2; 7 positions agree with TRBD1. CDR1 and CDR2 (germline): LNHNV, YYDKDF (reference sequence). The CDR3 has 14 amino acids. The J segment lost 8 bases and the V segment lost 4 bases, leaving 10 bases of the junction unmatched. The CDR3 DNA sequence: TGTGCCACCAGCAACGACAGGGTAGTCCGGGGCTACACCTTC. The encoded protein is CATSNDRVVRGYTF.

Turning to this clonotype: A much larger clone lies one base from this, so it may be a read error. The V call is TRBV29-1, the J call TRBJ2-1; the D gene is possibly TRBD1 (6 bases). This CDR3 comprises 12 residues. Germline V gives CDR1 SQVTM, CDR2 ANQGSEA. The CDR3 DNA is TGCAGGGGGGCCAGGGTGGGCAATGAGCAGTTCTTC. It encodes CRGARVGNEQFF.

The CDR3 DNA reads as TGCAGTGCTAGAATGGACAGGGGAAGCTATGGCTACACCTTC. Residues: CSARMDRGSYGYTF. This rearrangement joins TRBV20-1 to TRBJ1-2; 9 positions agree with TRBD1. The V gene end was trimmed by 2 bases and the J gene end by 4 bases; junction bases not matched to a gene: 5. CDR3 length equals 14 residues. Looked up from germline, CDR1 is DFQATT and CDR2 is SNEGSKA (reference sequence).

The J gene is TRBJ1-2, the V gene TRBV6-5; the D is unclear. CDR1 is MNHEY and CDR2 is SVGAGI in the germline V gene. CDR3 size: 14 residues. The V gene lost 6 bases and the J gene lost 5 bases, with 16 bases spanning the gap. The CDR3 region is CASRHQEGWYGYTF. For the CDR3, the DNA is TGTGCCAGCAGACATCAGGAGGGTTGGTATGGCTACACCTTC.

For this clonotype: At one of its ends the junction is not consistent with the germline gene, which may arise from a read error. This chain connects TRBV20-1 to TRBJ2-1; 9 nucleotides match TRBD1. Germline assignment: CDR1 DFQATT and CDR2 SNEGSKA (reference sequence). The CDR3 is 14 amino acids. CDR3 bases: TGCAGTGCTGGGACAGGGCTGGGTTACAATGAGCGGTTCTTC. Encoded protein: CSAGTGLGYNERFF.

About this clonotype: At one of its ends the junction is not consistent with the germline gene, which may arise from a read error. The chain couples TRBV28 to TRBJ2-7, with a possible D match to TRBD2 (5 bases). The germline V gene encodes CDR1 MDHEN and CDR2 SYDVKM. The CDR3 totals 14 residues. In nucleotides, the CDR3 is TGTGCCGGCAGTTCGGACGGGGACTCCTACGAGCAGTACTTC. Its translation is CAGSSDGDSYEQYF. Full variable domain (remainder filled in from reference TRBV28 and TRBJ2-7): DVKVTQSSRYLVKRTGEKVFLECVQDMDHENMFWYRQDPGLGLRLIYFSYDVKMKEKGDIPEGYSVSREKKERFSLILESASTNQTSMYLCAGSSDGDSYEQYFGPGTRLTVT.

The V gene is TRBV10-3, the J gene TRBJ2-3; 7 bases agree with TRBD1. This CDR3 has 14 amino acids. Trimming cost V 5 bases and J 0 bases; bases outside gene matches: 2. Germline V gene sequence: CDR1 ENHRY, CDR2 SYGVKD. As DNA, the CDR3 is TGTGCCATCAGTAGACAGGGTAGCACAGATACGCAGTATTTT. Amino acids: CAISRQGSTDTQYF.

V is TRBV7-9 and J is TRBJ2-5, with TRBD2 identical over 13 bases. CDR1 is SEHNR, CDR2 FQNEAQ, per germline (reference sequence). With V trimmed by 2 bases and J by 5 bases, 5 bases remained unmatched. The CDR3 totals 16 residues. CDR3 bases: TGTGCCAGCAGCTTACTACTAGCGGGAGGGTCGGAGACCCAGTACTTC. This sequence encodes CASSLLLAGGSETQYF.

The chain combines TRBV10-3 with TRBJ2-7; the match to TRBD2 covers 7 bases. J lost 7 bases, V lost 5 bases, and 11 bases had no gene match. This CDR3 has 14 amino acids. Germline-derived CDR1 and CDR2 are ENHRY and SYGVKD. The CDR3 bases are TGTGCCATCAGTCATAGCGGGCGCGGAGGGGAGCAGTACTTC. Amino acid sequence: CAISHSGRGGEQYF.

This clonotype was counted between two and nine times. The J gene is TRBJ1-5, the V gene TRBV12-3 or TRBV12-4; D is ambiguous. The V end lost 4 bases, the J end lost 5 bases, and 12 bases lay between the germline ends. This CDR3 comprises 14 residues. In DNA form, the CDR3 reads TGTGCCAGCAGTTATGACGGAGGTCATCAGCCCCAGCATTTT. Translation: CASSYDGGHQPQHF.

This clonotype appeared a few times. The gene calls are TRBV7-2 and TRBJ2-6; 7 nucleotides agree with TRBD1. The CDR3 extends over 20 amino acids. Germline assignment: CDR1 SGHTA and CDR2 FQGNSA. J lost 0 bases, V lost 0 bases, and 11 bases had no gene match. The CDR3 spells CASSLAGAGGWSSGANVLTF. CDR3 coding DNA: TGTGCCAGCAGCTTAGCGGGGGCAGGGGGTTGGAGCTCTGGGGCCAACGTCCTGACTTTC.

The rearrangement joins TRBV11-3 to TRBJ2-1; D call uncertain. The CDR3 has 15 residues. Per germline, CDR1 SGHNT and CDR2 YENEEA. The V end was cut by 0 bases, the J end by 4 bases, with 10 bases between. The CDR3 DNA follows: TGTGCCAGCAGCTTAGAGGAAGACGGTTACAATGAGCAGTTCTTC. It specifies CASSLEEDGYNEQFF.

The chain uses TRBV6-1 and TRBJ2-1; 7 bases match TRBD2. With V trimmed by 8 bases and J by 4 bases, 11 bases remained unmatched. CDR3 length: 15 amino acids. Per germline, CDR1 MNHNS and CDR2 SASEGT. CDR3 DNA: TGTGCCAGCCGCTTTTCGCGGGGGTCGTACAATGAGCAGTTCTTC. Its protein product is CASRFSRGSYNEQFF.

V is TRBV6-1 and J is TRBJ2-6; no reliable D call. Trimming removed 1 base from V and 2 bases from J, with 6 bases in between. CDR1 is MNHNS, CDR2 SASEGT, per germline. The CDR3 extends over 15 amino acids. The CDR3 loop is CASSEEGAGANVLTF. The CDR3 DNA reads as TGTGCCAGCAGTGAAGAGGGTGCTGGGGCCAACGTCCTGACTTTC.

This chain connects TRBV7-2 to TRBJ2-2, with TRBD2 matching over 7 bases. CDR1 is SGHTA, CDR2 FQGNSA, per germline. There are 13 residues in the CDR3. With V trimmed by 8 bases and J by 5 bases, 5 bases remained unmatched. The CDR3 is CASGRENTGELFF. The CDR3 coding sequence is TGTGCCAGCGGGCGGGAGAATACCGGGGAGCTGTTTTTT.

The rearrangement links TRBV4-3 to TRBJ1-6; 7 bases agree with TRBD1. CDR1 and CDR2 from the germline V gene are LGHNA and YSLEER. The CDR3 length is 16 residues. Losses at the gene ends were 4 bases for V and 8 bases for J; bases not matched to a gene: 11. The CDR3 sequence: CASSPDRLELDSPLHF. CDR3 nucleotide sequence: TGCGCCAGCAGCCCGGACAGGCTAGAACTGGATTCACCCCTCCACTTT.

The chain is built from TRBV6-2 or TRBV6-3 and TRBJ1-5; D is uncertain. Germline lookup yields CDR1 MNHEY and CDR2 SVGEGT. This CDR3 is 18 amino acids long. V was clipped by 7 bases and J by 2 bases, with 24 bases between them. CDR3 in amino acids: CASTRALIPFGRNQPQHF. The CDR3 nucleotides are TGTGCCAGCACCCGAGCGTTGATACCCTTCGGCCGCAATCAGCCCCAGCATTTT.

This chain joins TRBV4-2 and TRBJ2-1; no reliable D call. The CDR3 loop spans 15 amino acids. Trimming took off 1 base at V and 2 bases at J, with 9 bases between the two ends. The germline V gene encodes CDR1 LGHNA and CDR2 YNFKEQ. The CDR3 DNA reads as TGTGCCAGCAGCCAAGGACGAGCGACCTACAATGAGCAGTTCTTC. Amino acid sequence: CASSQGRATYNEQFF.

The chain recombines TRBV4-3 with TRBJ1-2; 9 positions agree with TRBD1. Germline lookup yields CDR1 LGHNA and CDR2 YSLEER. This CDR3 contains 14 residues. V trimming: 4 bases; J trimming: 8 bases; junction bases outside the gene matches: 8. The CDR3 here is CASSRTGEAGGYTF. CDR3 bases: TGCGCCAGCAGCCGGACAGGGGAAGCTGGGGGCTACACCTTC.

The rearrangement joins TRBV20-1 to TRBJ2-3, with 13 positions matching TRBD2. The germline gives CDR1 DFQATT, CDR2 SNEGSKA (reference sequence). Germline trimming cut 6 bases from V and 4 bases from J; bases unmatched to any gene: 4. This CDR3 region has 14 residues. The CDR3: CSAPTSGRSDTQYF. Written as DNA, the CDR3 is TGCAGTGCCCCGACTAGCGGGAGGTCAGATACGCAGTATTTT.

The chain carries TRBV18 and TRBJ2-2; 8 nucleotides agree with TRBD1. From germline, CDR1 is KGHSH and CDR2 LQKENI. The V gene end was trimmed by 2 bases and the J gene end by 3 bases; junction bases not matched to a gene: 2. CDR3 length: 15 amino acids. This CDR3 is CASSPWTGHTGELFF. The CDR3 DNA reads TGTGCCAGCTCACCATGGACAGGGCACACCGGGGAGCTGTTTTTT.

In this sample, this clonotype turned up a few times. The rearrangement joins TRBV6-6 to TRBJ2-7; TRBD1 is a possible D gene (5 bases). Trimming removed 2 bases at V and 7 bases at J, with 15 bases between. Germline V gene sequence: CDR1 MNHNY, CDR2 SVGAGI (reference sequence). The CDR3 covers 14 residues. The CDR3 loop reads CASSYDQGRGEQYF. The CDR3 coding sequence is TGTGCCAGCAGTTACGATCAGGGAAGGGGAGAGCAGTACTTC.

In this sample, this clonotype turned up a few times. The genes are TRBV29-1 and TRBJ2-5; the match to TRBD1 covers 9 bases. V was pared by 6 bases and J by 2 bases, with 1 base of the junction left unmatched. The germline gives CDR1 SQVTM, CDR2 ANQGSEA. The CDR3 spans 12 residues. CDR3 bases: TGCAGCGTCGACAGGGGGCAAGAGACCCAGTACTTC. Its translation is CSVDRGQETQYF. Complete variable domain (other parts from reference TRBV29-1 and TRBJ2-5): SAVISQKPSRDICQRGTSLTIQCQVDSQVTMMFWYRQQPGQSLTLIATANQGSEATYESGFVIDKFPISRPNLTFSTLTVSNMSPEDSSIYLCSVDRGQETQYFGPGTRLLVL.

The sample holds many counts of this clonotype. The chain carries TRBV7-2 and TRBJ2-6, with unresolved D. This CDR3 contains 15 residues. Trimming stripped 1 base from V and 0 bases from J, with 4 bases between. The germline V gene has CDR1 SGHTA and CDR2 FQGNSA. The chain's CDR3 is CASSLGHSGANVLTF. CDR3 nucleotide sequence: TGTGCCAGCAGCTTAGGCCACTCTGGGGCCAACGTCCTGACTTTC.

V is TRBV5-8 and J is TRBJ2-1, with D perhaps matching TRBD1 or TRBD2 (6 bases each). V dropped 0 bases and J dropped 0 bases, with 13 bases sitting between them. Per the germline V gene, CDR1 is SGHTS and CDR2 is YDEGEE. The CDR3 runs to 17 residues. CDR3 in DNA: TGTGCCAGCAGCTTGGGCACAGGGAGGAGCTCCTACAATGAGCAGTTCTTC. Residues: CASSLGTGRSSYNEQFF.

This clonotype was picked up many times. V and J are TRBV18 and TRBJ2-7; D is ambiguous. Trimming took 8 bases from V and 4 from J, leaving 12 bases between them. The germline V gene has CDR1 KGHSH and CDR2 LQKENI. This CDR3 is 12 amino acids long. The CDR3 protein is CASASLNYEQYF. In DNA, the CDR3 is TGTGCCAGCGCATCCCTAAATTACGAGCAGTACTTC.

The V and J genes are TRBV12-3 or TRBV12-4 and TRBJ2-5; 7 nucleotides align to TRBD2. The V segment lost 1 base and the J segment 11 bases; nucleotides outside the gene matches: 4. This CDR3 has 12 amino acids. The CDR3 protein is CASSLGGGRQYF. In nucleotides, the CDR3 is TGTGCCAGCAGTTTAGGGGGGGGGAGGCAGTACTTC.

The chain uses TRBV9 and TRBJ2-1; 7 nucleotides match TRBD2. The CDR3 contains 17 residues. Germline trimming cut 0 bases from V and 7 bases from J; bases unmatched to any gene: 13. Germline V CDR1 and CDR2: SGDLS, YYNGEE. The CDR3 DNA is TGTGCCAGCAGCGTAGGTCAGGCGGGAGATGGGATTAATGAGCAGTTCTTC. Residues: CASSVGQAGDGINEQFF.

The sample holds a few counts of this clonotype. The chain combines TRBV14 with TRBJ2-1; 13 bases agree with TRBD2. Germline assignment: CDR1 SGHDN and CDR2 FVKESK. With 4 bases clipped from V and 9 bases from J, the junction kept 6 bases outside the gene matches. The CDR3 has 15 amino acids. Written as DNA, the CDR3 is TGTGCCAGCAGCCGACTAGCGGGAGGTTACGGTGAGCAGTTCTTC. This gives the protein CASSRLAGGYGEQFF. Complete variable domain (other parts from reference TRBV14 and TRBJ2-1): EAGVTQFPSHSVIEKGQTVTLRCDPISGHDNLYWYRRVMGKEIKFLLHFVKESKQDESGMPNNRFLAERTGGTYSTLKVQPAELEDSGVYFCASSRLAGGYGEQFFGPGTRLTVL.

This clonotype was counted ten times or more. The chain combines TRBV29-1 with TRBJ1-2; 7 bases match TRBD1. The CDR3 sequence is 12 residues long. CDR1 and CDR2 from the germline V gene are SQVTM and ANQGSEA. V dropped 6 bases and J dropped 7; count of bases not matched to a gene: 8. CDR3 loop: CSVHPTGSGYTF. CDR3 sequence (DNA): TGCAGCGTGCACCCGACAGGGAGTGGCTACACCTTC.

The chain is built from TRBV29-1 and TRBJ1-2; D is perhaps TRBD1 (5 bases). Germline V lookup: CDR1 SQVTM, CDR2 ANQGSEA. This CDR3 region has 14 residues. Trimming removed 4 bases at V and 2 bases at J, with 14 bases between. The CDR3 protein is CSVGRRQTNYGYTF. CDR3 coding DNA: TGCAGCGTTGGAAGGCGACAGACCAACTATGGCTACACCTTC.